This TCR beta chain originates from a study of regulatory T cells in long-lasting Graves disease. CDR1 and CDR2 (germline): SGHRS, YFSETQ. Germline trimming cut 4 bases from V and 0 bases from J; bases unmatched to any gene: 7. This CDR3 region has 16 residues. Assembly of TCR beta libraries relied on iRepertoire HTBI primers together with Arm-PCR of CDR3 regions. Per the authors' pipeline: Samples collectively showed approximately 62 TRBV and roughly 15 TRBJ segments. Each CDR3 protein is one row after TCRdb ran MiXCR on the multiplex PCR reads. It is TCRdb's table, rather than the study itself, that gives the V and J calls and clone size. Of a few hundred thousand distinct CDR3 sequences listed, roughly a fifth were seen once; the top ten hold 14%. As for time point: newly diagnosed GD, antithyroid drugs for less than 3 months. PBMC-derived RNA was used for the TCR library.

This chain connects TRBV5-1 to TRBJ2-3; 8 bases match TRBD1. This clonotype originated in a female donor with Graves disease. Material: peripheral blood mononuclear cells (PBMCs), obtained at new diagnosis, from a patient treated with antithyroid drugs. This CDR3 is CASSQEQGDSTDTQYF. In nucleotides, the CDR3 is TGCGCCAGCAGCCAAGAACAGGGGGATAGCACAGATACGCAGTATTTT.